The rows below give T cell receptor beta chains drawn from one sample of a study of blood T cell repertoires in COVID-19. Sequencing used immunoSEQ multiplex PCR; TCRdb keeps in-frame clones, though not all of them. This table holds more than 25,000 clones, about nine tenths found once. Material for sequencing was peripheral blood. These receptor sequences come from a human donor with active COVID-19. The donor label of this sample is uncertain. The CDR3 runs from the conserved cysteine through the conserved F or W. A D gene is named only where the DNA matches it firmly. Size is stated for part of the rows, as once, few or many counts, or as a class when the clone is expanded.

once TRBD1 TRBJ1-6 TRBV6-5 CASSIRQGANSPLHF TGTGCCAGCAGTATCCGACAGGGGGCGAATTCACCCCTCCACTTT
once TRBD1 TRBJ1-1 TRBV12-3/TRBV12-4 CATNRGVNTEAFF TGTGCCACCAACAGGGGGGTGAACACTGAAGCTTTCTTT
NA TRBD2 TRBJ2-1 TRBV9 CASSVTSGGYNEQFF TGTGCCAGCAGCGTAACTAGCGGGGGATACAATGAGCAGTTCTTC
NA NA TRBJ2-1 TRBV27 CASSPLQESYYNEQFF TGTGCCAGCAGTCCGCTACAGGAATCCTACTACAATGAGCAGTTCTTC
NA TRBD1 TRBJ2-7 TRBV9 CASSVASGQGAVEQYF TGTGCCAGCAGCGTAGCTTCGGGACAGGGGGCGGTTGAGCAGTACTTC
NA NA TRBJ2-5 TRBV7-2 CASSLAQGSQETQYF TGTGCCAGCAGCTTAGCGCAGGGTAGCCAAGAGACCCAGTACTTC
NA NA TRBJ2-1 TRBV19 CASSSQRWAASNEQFF TGTGCCAGTAGTTCCCAGCGGTGGGCGGCATCCAATGAGCAGTTCTTC
NA NA TRBJ2-3 TRBV7-9 CASSSVSGLTDTQYF TGTGCCAGCAGCTCCGTAAGCGGCCTCACAGATACGCAGTATTTT
NA NA TRBJ2-1 TRBV6-5 CASSYSIRVSYNEQFF TGTGCCAGCAGTTACTCGATTCGAGTGTCCTACAATGAGCAGTTCTTC
NA NA TRBJ1-1 TRBV15 CATSRDRGTVEAFF TGTGCCACCAGCAGAGATCGGGGGACGGTTGAAGCTTTCTTT
NA NA TRBJ1-1 TRBV27 CASSLGYSGEAFF TGTGCCAGCAGTTTAGGTTATTCGGGTGAAGCTTTCTTT
NA NA TRBJ2-3 TRBV6-1 CASSERDSTDTQYF TGTGCCAGCAGTGAGAGGGATTCGACAGATACGCAGTATTTT
once NA TRBJ2-3 TRBV5-8 CASSLEQASTDTQYF TGTGCCAGCAGCTTGGAACAGGCTAGCACAGATACGCAGTATTTT
once NA TRBJ2-7 TRBV4-1 CASSQEDSPYEQYF TGCGCCAGCAGCCAAGAAGATAGTCCCTACGAGCAGTACTTC
NA NA TRBJ1-3 TRBV2 CASSERRGSLIYF TGTGCCAGCAGTGAACGTCGAGGGAGCCTCATATATTTT
NA TRBD1 TRBJ2-5 TRBV2 CASSSDRGGETQYF TGTGCCAGCAGCTCAGACAGGGGGGGCGAGACCCAGTACTTC
once TRBD1 TRBJ1-5 TRBV19 CASRNVGTGGSKQPQHF TGTGCCAGTCGAAACGTCGGGACAGGGGGTTCCAAGCAGCCCCAGCATTTT
NA NA TRBJ1-6 TRBV28 CASSLSTGLGSYNSPLHF TGTGCCAGCAGTTTATCAACAGGTTTGGGCTCCTATAATTCACCCCTCCACTTT
NA NA TRBJ1-3 TRBV5-3 CARSRGSGNTIYF TGTGCCAGAAGCAGGGGATCAGGAAACACCATATATTTT
NA NA TRBJ1-1 TRBV25-1 CASSGMGRNTEAFF TGTGCCAGCAGTGGCATGGGGAGAAACACTGAAGCTTTCTTT
NA TRBD2 TRBJ2-5 TRBV6-7 CASSYSISGRAQETQYF TGTGCCAGCAGTTACTCTATTAGCGGGAGGGCGCAAGAGACCCAGTACTTC
NA TRBD1 TRBJ1-1 TRBV27 CASSLSFIRGLYTEAFF TGTGCCAGCAGTTTATCCTTTATCAGGGGGCTTTACACTGAAGCTTTCTTT
few NA TRBJ1-5 TRBV4-2 CASSQHDRQNQPQHF TGTGCCAGCAGCCAACATGACAGACAGAATCAGCCCCAGCATTTT
once NA TRBJ1-5 TRBV6-1 CASSEGRLNNQPQHF TGTGCCAGCAGTGAAGGTCGACTTAATAATCAGCCCCAGCATTTT
NA NA TRBJ2-5 TRBV9 CASSERGGAGETQYF TGTGCCAGCAGCGAGAGAGGGGGCGCGGGGGAGACCCAGTACTTC
NA NA TRBJ2-1 TRBV6-6 CASSSSAGNNEQFF TGTGCCAGCAGTTCCTCGGCCGGGAACAATGAGCAGTTCTTC
NA NA TRBJ1-2 TRBV18 CASSPPSGETNYGYTF TGTGCCAGCTCACCACCTTCAGGGGAAACTAACTATGGCTACACCTTC
NA NA TRBJ1-1 TRBV2 CASRRGGERNTEAFF TGTGCCAGCAGGAGGGGGGGGGAAAGGAACACTGAAGCTTTCTTT
NA TRBD2 TRBJ2-7 TRBV5-5 CASSPLTSGDEQYF TGTGCCAGCAGCCCCTTGACTAGCGGGGACGAGCAGTACTTC
once NA TRBJ2-3 TRBV4-2 CASSQDREDTQYF TGTGCCAGCAGCCAAGATCGGGAAGATACGCAGTATTTT
NA TRBD2 TRBJ2-3 TRBV5-4 CASSLRRAGGRTDTQYF TGTGCCAGCAGCTTAAGACGAGCGGGAGGGCGCACAGATACGCAGTATTTT
NA NA TRBJ2-3 TRBV13 CASSFSTGPTQYF TGTGCCAGCAGTTTCTCGACAGGCCCTACGCAGTATTTT
NA TRBD1 TRBJ2-6 TRBV2 CASRFEQGAGANVLTF TGTGCCAGCAGATTTGAACAGGGGGCTGGGGCCAACGTCCTGACTTTC
NA TRBD1 TRBJ1-3 TRBV7-9 CASSPRQGAHSGNTIYF TGTGCCAGCAGCCCAAGACAGGGGGCCCACTCTGGAAACACCATATATTTT
NA NA TRBJ2-1 TRBV5-4 CASSLGGSDEQFF TGTGCCAGCAGCCTCGGCGGGTCGGATGAGCAGTTCTTC
NA NA TRBJ1-6 TRBV1 CTSSQARGCYNSPLHF TGCACCAGCAGCCAAGCCCGGGGGTGCTATAATTCACCCCTCCACTTT
NA TRBD2 TRBJ2-7 TRBV5-1 CASSLTSGPSYEQYF TGCGCCAGCAGCTTGACTAGCGGGCCCTCCTACGAGCAGTACTTC
once TRBD2 TRBJ2-3 TRBV18 CASTRLAGGTDTQYF TGTGCCAGCACCCGACTAGCGGGAGGGACAGATACGCAGTATTTT
NA NA TRBJ2-2 TRBV24-1 CATSDPLAATAGELFF TGTGCCACCAGTGACCCACTAGCAGCTACGGCCGGGGAGCTGTTTTTT
NA TRBD1 TRBJ2-7 TRBV2 CASSEGQSYEQYF TGTGCCAGCAGTGAGGGACAGAGCTACGAGCAGTACTTC
NA TRBD1 TRBJ2-5 TRBV19 CASSIGTASGETQYF TGTGCCAGTAGTATTGGGACAGCCTCCGGAGAGACCCAGTACTTC
NA NA TRBJ2-1 TRBV5-1 CASSLAPQVDEQFF TGCGCCAGCAGCTTGGCCCCCCAGGTGGATGAGCAGTTCTTC
NA TRBD1 TRBJ1-1 TRBV19 CASSKGQGPNTEAFF TGTGCCAGTAGTAAAGGACAGGGCCCGAACACTGAAGCTTTCTTT
NA NA TRBJ2-7 TRBV19 CASSIAGGAPTYEQYF TGTGCCAGTAGTATCGCGGGCGGGGCCCCAACCTACGAGCAGTACTTC
NA NA TRBJ1-6 TRBV5-1 CASSLFPRTDDYNSPLHF TGCGCCAGCAGCTTGTTTCCCCGGACAGATGATTATAATTCACCCCTCCACTTT
NA NA TRBJ2-7 TRBV27 CASSPLWGVENEQYF TGTGCCAGCAGTCCACTCTGGGGGGTTGAGAACGAGCAGTACTTC
NA TRBD2 TRBJ2-7 TRBV11-2 CASSPGASGAGEQYF TGTGCCAGCAGCCCAGGAGCTAGCGGGGCAGGGGAGCAGTACTTC